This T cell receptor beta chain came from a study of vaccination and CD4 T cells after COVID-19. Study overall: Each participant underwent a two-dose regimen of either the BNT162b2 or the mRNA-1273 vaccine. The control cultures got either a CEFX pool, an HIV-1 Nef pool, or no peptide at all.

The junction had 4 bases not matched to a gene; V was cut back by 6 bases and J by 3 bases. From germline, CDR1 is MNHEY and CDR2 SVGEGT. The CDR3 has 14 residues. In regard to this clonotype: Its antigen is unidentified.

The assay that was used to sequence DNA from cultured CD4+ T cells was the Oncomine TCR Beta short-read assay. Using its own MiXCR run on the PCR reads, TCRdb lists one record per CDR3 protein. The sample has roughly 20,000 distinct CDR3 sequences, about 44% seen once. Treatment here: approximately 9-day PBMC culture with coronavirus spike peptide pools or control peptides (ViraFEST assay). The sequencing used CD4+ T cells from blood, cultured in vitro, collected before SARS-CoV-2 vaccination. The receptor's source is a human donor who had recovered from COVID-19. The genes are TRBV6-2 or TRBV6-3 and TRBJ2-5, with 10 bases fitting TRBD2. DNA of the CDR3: TGTGCCAGCAGCCAAGCGGGGGGGGAAGAGACCCAGTACTTC. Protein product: CASSQAGGEETQYF.